A selection of T cell receptor beta chains follows, all from one sample in a study of T cells in Graves' hyperthyroidism and ophthalmopathy. TCRdb itself ran the multiplex PCR reads through MiXCR, one entry per CDR3 protein. The profile covers about 600,000 distinct CDR3 sequences, with approximately 15% appearing a single time and roughly 7.7% taken by the ten largest. Sequencing was done on a sample of blood. These TCRs come from a woman aged 18 to 35 with Graves' ophthalmopathy. CDR3s include the opening cysteine and the closing phenylalanine or tryptophan.

TRBV7-8,CASSPGTGSGNTIYF
TRBV7-2,CASSTQGTKEQFF
TRBV12-3/TRBV12-4,CASSRQGHYEQYF
TRBV6-1,CASSPGPRSGQFF
TRBV28,CASSLGQDNQPQHF
TRBV11-3,CASSLGPLAGITDTQYF
TRBV4-3,CASSQTQGTGYEQYF
TRBV7-9,CASSLSSHNEQFF
TRBV10-3,CAISETVGAGELFF
TRBV19,CATSEGFGGQPQHF
TRBV3-1,CASTGDGNTEAFF
TRBV12-3/TRBV12-4,CASSPTGGRLSDIQYF
TRBV5-1,CASSLGQPSEANVLTF
TRBV9,CASSQGAYSNQPQHF
TRBV4-2,CASSQDAQSSGNTIYF
TRBV12-3/TRBV12-4,CASSLATGGEVPFLGYTF
TRBV19,CASSIWTRITTGELFF
TRBV7-2,CASSLSTGTGANVLTF
TRBV15,CATSRGTANTEAFF
TRBV30,CAWSVRDRGRGEQYF
TRBV28,CASRGQGGRRETQYF
TRBV6-1,CASNPGGIINEQFF
TRBV20-1,CSATLNEPADTQYF
TRBV6-2/TRBV6-3,CASRAHRVSTEAFF
TRBV30,CAWERGSYNEQFF
TRBV5-1,CASSLVGQGQETQYF
TRBV13,CASSLRRPVGELFF
TRBV6-1,CASSYLGDEQYF
TRBV11-3,CASSLGSVGTQYF
TRBV19,CASTRQGLNTEAFF